This T cell receptor (beta chain) comes out of a study of shared clonotypes between healthy human individuals. V was clipped by 6 bases and J by 0 bases, with 9 bases between them. CDR3 length: 13 residues. Germline assignment: CDR1 MDHEN and CDR2 SYDVKM. Selected positively for CCR7 and CD45RO-negative, naive CD8 cells excluded terminally differentiated effector memory CD45RA+ cells. Sequenced by immunoSEQ multiplex PCR; TCRdb stores in-frame clones only, minus some. Among approximately 650,000 clones, just under 97% were seen once, and the ten largest hold 0.11%. The TCR comes from a woman aged 30 to 39 in good health. The rearrangement joins TRBV28 to TRBJ2-7; possible D gene TRBD2, 5 bases. Specimen: naive CD8+ T cells sorted from blood. CDR3 DNA sequence: TGTGCCAGCAGACCAGACTACTCCTACGAGCAGTACTTC. Protein sequence: CASRPDYSYEQYF.